These 28 T cell receptor beta chains were sequenced from one sample in a study of blood T cell repertoires in COVID-19. Here immunoSEQ multiplex PCR was the method, and the copy in TCRdb shows in-frame clones only, minus some. The sample carries around 200,000 clones, more than 75% recorded once. Source material: peripheral blood. The receptors were gathered from a person aged 70 to 80 with COVID-19, enrolled during active disease.

The V call is TRBV12-3 or TRBV12-4, the J call TRBJ2-7; D possibly corresponds to TRBD2 (7 bases). There are 13 residues in the CDR3. Trimming pared 7 bases from V and 9 bases from J, leaving 19 bases between. As DNA, the CDR3 is TGTGCCAGCAAGCGGGACATCACTACGAGGCAGTACTTC. Translation: CASKRDITTRQYF.

This clone was seen a handful of times. The chain carries TRBV7-2 and TRBJ2-2; 11 bases match TRBD2. The CDR3 runs 17 residues. Germline trimming cut 3 bases from V and 0 bases from J; bases unmatched to any gene: 3. Looked up from germline, CDR1 is SGHTA and CDR2 is FQGNSA. The CDR3 sequence is CASSFTSGGANTGELFF. In DNA form, the CDR3 reads TGTGCCAGCAGCTTTACTAGCGGGGGCGCGAACACCGGGGAGCTGTTTTTT.

The chain joins TRBV19 to TRBJ1-1; D not certain. The germline CDR1 and CDR2 sequences are LNHDA and SQIVND (reference sequence). CDR3 length: 13 residues. V was pared by 7 bases and J by 4 bases, with 13 bases between. This chain's CDR3 is CASTMGGLTEAFF. CDR3 in DNA: TGTGCCAGTACCATGGGAGGGCTCACTGAAGCTTTCTTT.

The chain employs TRBV6-6 and TRBJ2-2; D is possibly TRBD1 (6 bases). This CDR3 is built from 16 residues. Trimming took off 6 bases at V and 4 bases at J, with 18 bases between the two ends. CDR1 and CDR2 from the germline V gene are MNHNY and SVGAGI (reference sequence). In DNA, the CDR3 is TGTGCCAGCAGCCTCGGGACATCCCGCGGCACCGGGGAGCTGTTTTTT. Protein product: CASSLGTSRGTGELFF.

This chain connects TRBV12-3 or TRBV12-4 to TRBJ2-2; TRBD2 is a possible D gene (5 bases). This CDR3 contains 12 residues. V was trimmed by 6 bases and J by 5 bases, leaving 7 bases between them. The CDR3 spells CASRRLTGELFF. The CDR3 coding sequence is TGTGCCAGCAGGAGACTAACCGGGGAGCTGTTTTTT.

This chain links TRBV11-2 with TRBJ1-1; TRBD1 aligns across 9 bases. The J segment lost 3 bases and the V segment lost 5 bases, leaving 10 bases of the junction unmatched. Germline V gives CDR1 SGHAT, CDR2 FQNNGV. This CDR3 region has 16 residues. CDR3 DNA sequence: TGTGCCAGCAGCCGAAAGACAGGGGGGACTTACACTGAAGCTTTCTTT. This gives the protein CASSRKTGGTYTEAFF.

The V gene is TRBV14, the J gene TRBJ2-2; D is possibly TRBD2 (6 bases). This CDR3 comprises 17 residues. V gave up 4 bases and J gave up 6 bases, with 21 bases separating them. Germline V CDR1 and CDR2: SGHDN, FVKESK. Here the CDR3 reads CASSRDGTLLLPGELFF. DNA for the CDR3: TGTGCCAGCAGCCGAGACGGGACTCTCCTCTTACCCGGGGAGCTGTTTTTT.

The chain has TRBV6-2 or TRBV6-3 and TRBJ1-6; maybe TRBD1 (6 bases). V gave up 4 bases and J gave up 6 bases, with 10 bases separating them. From germline, CDR1 is MNHEY and CDR2 SVGEGT. The CDR3 is 14 residues long. In nucleotides, the CDR3 is TGTGCCAGCAGTTCAGGGGCTACTAATTCACCCCTCCACTTT. Amino acids: CASSSGATNSPLHF.

The V and J genes are TRBV7-9 and TRBJ2-3; 7 bases fit TRBD2. V dropped 2 bases and J dropped 4; count of bases not matched to a gene: 3. Germline V CDR1 and CDR2: SEHNR, FQNEAQ (reference sequence). The CDR3 covers 14 residues. In DNA, the CDR3 is TGTGCCAGCAGCTTACCGGGGGGAGCAGATACGCAGTATTTT. This codes for CASSLPGGADTQYF.

This rearrangement joins TRBV5-8 to TRBJ1-3; D gene ambiguous. This CDR3 comprises 17 residues. The germline CDR1 and CDR2 sequences are SGHTS and YDEGEE. V shed 0 bases and J shed 2 bases, with 15 bases lying between them. CDR3 residues: CASSLGGSRWAGNTIYF. DNA of the CDR3: TGTGCCAGCAGCTTGGGAGGCTCCAGATGGGCTGGAAACACCATATATTTT.

The rearrangement joins TRBV5-1 to TRBJ2-3; D unclear. The germline CDR1 and CDR2 sequences are SGHRS and YFSETQ. V shed 3 bases and J shed 6 bases, with 11 bases lying between them. The CDR3 covers 13 residues. The CDR3 spells CASSSPSVDTQYF. The CDR3 DNA is TGCGCCAGCAGCTCTCCTAGTGTCGATACGCAGTATTTT.

This chain links TRBV6-2 or TRBV6-3 with TRBJ1-1; 9 positions agree with TRBD1. The CDR3 runs to 18 residues. Losses at the gene ends were 5 bases for V and 5 bases for J; bases not matched to a gene: 18. Germline values: CDR1 MNHEY, CDR2 SVGEGT. The CDR3 region has the DNA TGTGCCAGCAGTCCCGGAGGACAGGGGAAGTCTTTGAGGACTGAAGCTTTCTTT. This codes for CASSPGGQGKSLRTEAFF.

The chain carries TRBV4-3 and TRBJ1-6, with D possibly being TRBD1 (5 bases). CDR3 length: 13 residues. V dropped 0 bases and J dropped 14 bases, with 11 bases sitting between them. Germline CDR1 reads LGHNA; CDR2 reads YSLEER. Here the CDR3 reads CASSQEMGGSLHF. CDR3 nucleotides: TGCGCCAGCAGCCAAGAGATGGGGGGGTCCCTCCACTTT.

The V and J genes are TRBV28 and TRBJ1-4; D is unclear. The germline V gene encodes CDR1 MDHEN and CDR2 SYDVKM. Trimming stripped 3 bases from V and 1 base from J, with 12 bases between. The CDR3 extends over 16 amino acids. The CDR3 coding sequence is TGTGCCAGCAGTTTGCAGGCGGAGGGAACTAATGAAAAACTGTTTTTT. Its translation is CASSLQAEGTNEKLFF.

V gene TRBV2 combines with J gene TRBJ1-5; the match to TRBD1 covers 7 bases. This CDR3 region has 14 residues. After removal of 6 bases from V and 2 bases from J, the junction contained 4 bases not matched to a gene. The germline CDR1 and CDR2 sequences are SNHLY and FYNNEI. CDR3 bases: TGTGCCAGCAGGGATACAGGGGGCAATCAGCCCCAGCATTTT. Its protein product is CASRDTGGNQPQHF.

This chain joins TRBV29-1 and TRBJ2-2; 7 bases match TRBD1. V was clipped by 4 bases and J by 4 bases; unmatched bases: 6. Germline V gives CDR1 SQVTM, CDR2 ANQGSEA. There are 14 residues in the CDR3. CDR3 bases: TGCAGCGTTGCCCTCACAGGGGTCACCGGGGAGCTGTTTTTT. Protein: CSVALTGVTGELFF.

In its sample, this clone was seen once. This chain links TRBV5-1 with TRBJ1-5; 8 nucleotides align to TRBD1. CDR1 and CDR2 (germline): SGHRS, YFSETQ. Trimming removed 4 bases from V and 6 bases from J; junction bases left unmatched: 9. The CDR3 loop spans 15 amino acids. CDR3: CASSPGMDRVQPQHF. CDR3 nucleotides: TGCGCCAGCAGCCCGGGTATGGACAGGGTTCAGCCCCAGCATTTT.

The chain joins TRBV11-2 to TRBJ2-5, with unresolved D. Germline CDR1 is SGHAT and CDR2 is FQNNGV. This CDR3 contains 14 residues. The ends were cut back, 6 bases at V and 7 bases at J, with 18 bases in the middle. The CDR3 coding sequence is TGTGCCAGCAGTCCCTTACCGGGTCCGGGGACCCAGTACTTC. Protein sequence: CASSPLPGPGTQYF.

This rearrangement joins TRBV6-6 to TRBJ1-1; the D is unclear. Between the trimmed V and J ends, which lost 6 bases and 5 bases, there was a span of 13 bases. Germline CDR1 MNHNY, CDR2 SVGAGI (reference sequence). CDR3 length: 13 residues. CDR3 sequence (DNA): TGTGCCAGCAGCTTAACATTGGAGACTGAAGCTTTCTTT. It is translated as CASSLTLETEAFF.

On this clone itself: Other nucleotide sequences from this sample produce the same CDR3. The chain joins TRBV19 to TRBJ1-5, with TRBD1 identical over 7 bases. The V gene's germline CDR1 is LNHDA and CDR2 SQIVND (reference sequence). The length of the CDR3 is 13 residues. Trimming cost V 7 bases and J 2 bases; bases outside gene matches: 2. CDR3 DNA: TGTGCCAGTAACGGACAGGGCAATCAGCCCCAGCATTTT. It yields the protein CASNGQGNQPQHF.

V gene TRBV6-4 combines with J gene TRBJ1-4; D gene ambiguous. The CDR3 extends over 14 amino acids. Germline V gene sequence: CDR1 MRHNA, CDR2 SNTAGT. Trimming pared 4 bases from V and 8 bases from J, leaving 14 bases between. The CDR3 region has the DNA TGTGCCAGCAGTGTGCTGGCGGGATCGGAAAAACTGTTTTTT. Its translation is CASSVLAGSEKLFF.

The chain is built from TRBV7-3 and TRBJ2-3; 8 nucleotides agree with TRBD2. V lost 5 bases, J lost 3 bases, and 10 bases stayed unmatched. This CDR3 region has 16 residues. Germline-derived CDR1 and CDR2 are SGHTA and FQGTGA. The CDR3 sequence: CASSRSGGHRTDTQYF. CDR3 bases: TGTGCCAGCAGCCGCTCGGGGGGGCACCGTACAGATACGCAGTATTTT.

The chain couples TRBV10-3 to TRBJ1-2, with D unresolved. V gave up 6 bases and J gave up 1 base, with 9 bases separating them. The CDR3 has 13 residues. CDR1 is ENHRY, CDR2 SYGVKD, per germline. Here the CDR3 DNA reads TGTGCCATCAGGAGGGAGAATAACTATGGCTACACCTTC. This encodes CAIRRENNYGYTF.

CDR3 coding DNA: TGTGCCAGCAGCTTTAATACGGGACAGGGCCCGTACTTC. Protein sequence: CASSFNTGQGPYF. The chain employs TRBV11-2 and TRBJ2-4, with TRBD1 identical over 9 bases. From germline, CDR1 is SGHAT and CDR2 FQNNGV. Trimming at V came to 3 bases and at J to 15 bases, leaving 9 bases not matched to a gene. There are 13 residues in the CDR3. The full variable domain, its missing parts supplied by reference TRBV11-2 and TRBJ2-4, is EAGVAQSPRYKIIEKRQSVAFWCNPISGHATLYWYQQILGQGPKLLIQFQNNGVVDDSQLPKDRFSAERLKGVDSTLKIQPAKLEDSAVYLCASSFNTGQGPYFGAGTRLSVL.

V gene TRBV18 combines with J gene TRBJ1-5; 8 bases fit TRBD1. Losses at the gene ends were 6 bases for V and 3 bases for J; bases not matched to a gene: 7. This CDR3 is 15 amino acids long. Per germline, CDR1 KGHSH and CDR2 LQKENI. CDR3 sequence reads: CASSQTTGDNQPQHF. CDR3 DNA: TGTGCCAGCTCCCAGACGACAGGGGACAATCAGCCCCAGCATTTT. The full variable domain, completed using reference TRBV18 and TRBJ1-5, is NAGVMQNPRHLVRRRGQEARLRCSPMKGHSHVYWYRQLPEEGLKFMVYLQKENIIDESGMPKERFSAEFPKEGPSILRIQQVVRGDSAAYFCASSQTTGDNQPQHFGDGTRLSIL.

The chain carries TRBV3-1 (or the pseudogene TRBV3-2) and TRBJ2-5; maybe TRBD2 (6 bases). The germline CDR1 and CDR2 sequences are LGHDT and YNNKEL (reference sequence). The germline V and J ends were trimmed by 0 bases and 4 bases, with 12 bases remaining between them. The CDR3 spans 15 residues. Here the CDR3 DNA reads TGTGCCAGCAGCCAAGATCGGGGAGGAGGAGAGACCCAGTACTTC. This translates into CASSQDRGGGETQYF.

The chain links TRBV4-1 to TRBJ1-2, with TRBD1 matching 9 bases. This CDR3 contains 16 residues. The V gene end was trimmed by 3 bases and the J gene end by 1 base; junction bases not matched to a gene: 6. Germline values: CDR1 MGHRA, CDR2 YSYEKL. Here the CDR3 DNA reads TGCGCCAGCAGCCAGGGACAGGGAGTGCTTAACTATGGCTACACCTTC. Residues: CASSQGQGVLNYGYTF.

This clone appeared a single time. The chain uses TRBV27 and TRBJ2-7; perhaps TRBD2 as D (5 bases). Germline V gene lookup returns CDR1 MNHEY and CDR2 SMNVEV (reference sequence). This CDR3 comprises 15 residues. V was trimmed by 2 bases and J by 0 bases, leaving 11 bases between them. The CDR3 DNA reads TGTGCCAGCAGTTTAAATTTGGGGAGCTCCTACGAGCAGTACTTC. It translates to CASSLNLGSSYEQYF.